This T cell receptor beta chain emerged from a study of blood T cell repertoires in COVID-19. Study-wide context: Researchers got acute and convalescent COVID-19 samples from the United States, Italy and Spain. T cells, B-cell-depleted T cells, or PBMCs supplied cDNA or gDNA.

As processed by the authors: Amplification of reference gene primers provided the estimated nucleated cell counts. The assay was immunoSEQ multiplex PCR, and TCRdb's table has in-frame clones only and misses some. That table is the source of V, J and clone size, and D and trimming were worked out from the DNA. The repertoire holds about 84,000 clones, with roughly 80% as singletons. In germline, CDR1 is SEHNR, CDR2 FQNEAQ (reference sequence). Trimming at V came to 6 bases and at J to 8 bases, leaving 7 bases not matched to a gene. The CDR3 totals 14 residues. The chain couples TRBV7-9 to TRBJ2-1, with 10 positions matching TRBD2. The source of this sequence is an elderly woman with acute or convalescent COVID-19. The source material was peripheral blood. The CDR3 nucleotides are TGTGCCAGCAGGCCAGGAGCGGGGGGGCATGAGCAGTTCTTC. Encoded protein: CASRPGAGGHEQFF.